Below are 10 T cell receptor beta chains sequenced from a single sample in a study of CD8 T cells in ankylosing spondylitis. Via MiXCR, TCRdb re-called the 5' RACE reads, giving one row per CDR3 protein. The profile shows 180,000 or so distinct CDR3 sequences, 11% of them singletons. What was sequenced was blood, either unsorted or a sorted T cell fraction (not recorded which). The receptors here all came from a male donor with ankylosing spondylitis or in good health (not recorded which).

This clonotype came up many times. The chain links TRBV25-1 to TRBJ1-1; no clear D. CDR3 length equals 13 residues. From germline, CDR1 is MGHDK and CDR2 SYGVNS. Trimming removed 7 bases at V and 4 bases at J, with 13 bases between. CDR3 nucleotides: TGTGCCAGCAACGACCGACTGAGCACTGAAGCTTTCTTT. Its protein is CASNDRLSTEAFF.

In this sample, this clonotype turned up a few times. CDR3 amino acids: CASSSAGNHGYTF. The CDR3 DNA sequence: TGTGCCAGCAGCTCGGCCGGGAACCATGGCTACACCTTC. The V call is TRBV7-9, the J call TRBJ1-2; D is uncertain. CDR3 length equals 13 residues. CDR1 and CDR2 from the germline V gene are SEHNR and FQNEAQ (reference sequence). Between the trimmed V and J ends, which lost 4 bases and 6 bases, there was a span of 12 bases.

The chain combines TRBV11-2 with TRBJ1-2, with D maybe TRBD1 (6 bases). Germline V gene data show CDR1 as SGHAT and CDR2 as FQNNGV. The CDR3 contains 21 residues. V was cut by 1 base and J by 3 bases, with 30 bases left in between. CDR3 protein: CASSLGRGVETGPPSHYGYTF. The CDR3 nucleotides read TGTGCCAGCAGCTTAGGTCGTGGCGTTGAGACAGGCCCCCCATCGCACTATGGCTACACCTTC.

The table lists this clonotype with many counts. V usage is TRBV5-7 and J usage is TRBJ2-3; 12 bases agree with TRBD1. TRBV5-7 is an ORF for which the function is uncertain. The V and J ends lost 7 bases and 4 bases, in that order; junction bases with no gene match: 16. The CDR3 totals 18 residues. CDR3 DNA: TGTGCCAGCGTACGGGACAGGGGGCCCTTTACCCGAGCAGATACGCAGTATTTT. This gives the protein CASVRDRGPFTRADTQYF.

V is TRBV7-8 and J is TRBJ2-5; possibly TRBD1 for D (5 bases). The CDR3 consists of 18 residues. CDR1 is SGHVS and CDR2 is FQNEAQ in the germline V gene. Deletions cut 5 bases from V and 5 bases from J, with 27 bases between. CDR3 in amino acids: CASSPVRAGLSPVETQYF. The CDR3, as DNA: TGTGCCAGCAGCCCGGTGAGAGCAGGGCTTAGTCCTGTGGAGACCCAGTACTTC.

This clonotype was counted many times. The chain uses TRBV4-3 and TRBJ1-3; D gene ambiguous. Germline CDR1 LGHNA, CDR2 YSLEER. The CDR3 consists of 16 residues. V was shortened by 2 bases and J by 0 bases, with 11 bases between the two germline ends. The chain's CDR3 is CASSQSAQSSGNTIYF. DNA of the CDR3: TGCGCCAGCAGCCAATCCGCCCAGAGCTCTGGAAACACCATATATTTT.

V and J are TRBV5-4 and TRBJ2-3; 12 bases map to TRBD1. CDR1 is SGHNT and CDR2 is YYREEE in the germline V gene (reference sequence). Trimming took 4 bases from V and 5 from J; bases not matched to a gene: 8. CDR3 length equals 16 residues. CDR3 loop: CASSATGTGGRDTQYF. The CDR3 coding sequence is TGTGCCAGCAGCGCCACCGGGACAGGGGGCAGAGATACGCAGTATTTT.

This clonotype was seen repeatedly, ten times or more. The chain links TRBV10-2 to TRBJ2-2, with 8 nucleotides matching TRBD1. Germline CDR1 is WSHSY and CDR2 is SAAADI. With 5 bases clipped from V and 1 base from J, the junction kept 6 bases outside the gene matches. The length of the CDR3 is 16 residues. The CDR3 here is CASSSRGPRNTGELFF. The CDR3 region has the DNA TGCGCCAGCAGTTCCAGGGGGCCCCGGAACACCGGGGAGCTGTTTTTT.

The table lists this clonotype with a few counts. The chain has TRBV20-1 and TRBJ2-1; 9 bases agree with TRBD2. The ends lost 0 bases at V and 9 bases at J; junction bases unmatched: 18. The CDR3 has 18 amino acids. Germline CDR1 DFQATT, CDR2 SNEGSKA (reference sequence). DNA of the CDR3: TGCAGTGCTAGAGATCCTAGCGGGGCACTTTTATTACGGGGTGAGCAGTTCTTC. Its translation: CSARDPSGALLLRGEQFF.

This clonotype has ten or more counts. V usage is TRBV29-1 and J usage is TRBJ1-2; TRBD1 agrees at 8 bases. In germline, CDR1 is SQVTM, CDR2 ANQGSEA. The ends lost 5 bases at V and 2 bases at J; junction bases unmatched: 10. CDR3 length: 15 residues. The CDR3 nucleotides read TGCAGCGTTTTCTACCGGGACAGGAAGAACTATGGCTACACCTTC. Protein: CSVFYRDRKNYGYTF. The full variable domain, with the rest looked up from reference TRBV29-1 and TRBJ1-2, is SAVISQKPSRDICQRGTSLTIQCQVDSQVTMMFWYRQQPGQSLTLIATANQGSEATYESGFVIDKFPISRPNLTFSTLTVSNMSPEDSSIYLCSVFYRDRKNYGYTFGSGTRLTVV.